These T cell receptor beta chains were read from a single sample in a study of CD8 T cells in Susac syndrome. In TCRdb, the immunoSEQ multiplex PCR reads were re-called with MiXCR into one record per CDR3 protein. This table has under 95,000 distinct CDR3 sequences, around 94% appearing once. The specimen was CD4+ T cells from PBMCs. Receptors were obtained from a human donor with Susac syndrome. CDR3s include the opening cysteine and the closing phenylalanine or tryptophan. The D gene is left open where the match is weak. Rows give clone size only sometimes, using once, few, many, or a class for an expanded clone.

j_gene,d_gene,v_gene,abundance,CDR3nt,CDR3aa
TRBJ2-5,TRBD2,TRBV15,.,TGTGCCACCAGCAGAGATTATAGCGGGGGTGGAGAGACCCAGTACTTC,CATSRDYSGGGETQYF
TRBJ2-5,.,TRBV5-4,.,TGTGCCAGCAGCCCCGGAACCGGACAGAGCCAAGAGACCCAGTACTTC,CASSPGTGQSQETQYF
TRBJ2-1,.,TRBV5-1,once,TGCGCCAGCCATGGTGAATACAATGAGCAGTTCTTC,CASHGEYNEQFF
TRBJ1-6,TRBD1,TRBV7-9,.,TGTGCCAGCAGCTCGACGACAGGGGCCCAATCACCCCTCCACTTT,CASSSTTGAQSPLHF
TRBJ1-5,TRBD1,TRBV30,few,TGTGCCTGTTCGCAGGGGGCCAGGCAGCCCCAGCATTTT,CACSQGARQPQHF
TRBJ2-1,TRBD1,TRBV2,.,TGTGCCAGCAGTGGAGGTGACAGGGCCGCCTCCTACAATGAGCAGTTCTTC,CASSGGDRAASYNEQFF
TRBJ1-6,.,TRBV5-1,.,TGCGCCAGCAGCTGGACCGGAGAATATAATTCACCCCTCCACTTT,CASSWTGEYNSPLHF
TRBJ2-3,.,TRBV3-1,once,TGTGCCAGCAGGGACTCTTTTAGCACAGATACGCAGTATTTT,CASRDSFSTDTQYF
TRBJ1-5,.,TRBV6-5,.,TGTGCCAGCAGTTACTCGATCGGGACGAATCAGCCCCAGCATTTT,CASSYSIGTNQPQHF
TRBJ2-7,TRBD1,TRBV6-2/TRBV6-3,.,TGTGCCAGCAGTCACCCGGAAAACAGGGGGCTGCTATACGAGCAGTACTTC,CASSHPENRGLLYEQYF
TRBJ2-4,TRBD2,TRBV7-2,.,TGTGCCAGCAGGGGCGGGGGGCCGGGAAACATTCAGTACTTC,CASRGGGPGNIQYF
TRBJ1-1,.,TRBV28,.,TGTGCCAGCAAGCCAGGGGCGCGGTGGACTGAAGCTTTCTTT,CASKPGARWTEAFF
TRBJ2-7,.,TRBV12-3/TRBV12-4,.,TGTGCCAGCAGAAAGGACAACTCCTACGAGCAGTACTTC,CASRKDNSYEQYF
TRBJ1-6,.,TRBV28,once,TGTGCCAGCTTCGCCGGCTCCTATAATTCACCCCTCCACTTT,CASFAGSYNSPLHF
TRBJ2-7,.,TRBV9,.,TGTGCCAGCAGCGACACCGGAGTCGAGCAGTACTTC,CASSDTGVEQYF
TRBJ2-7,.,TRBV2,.,TGTGCCAGCAGTGCAACAGGTTACGAGCAGTACTTC,CASSATGYEQYF
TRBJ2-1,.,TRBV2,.,TGTGCCAGCAGTGCGGTCCGGACATACAATGAGCAGTTCTTC,CASSAVRTYNEQFF
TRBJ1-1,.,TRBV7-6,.,TGTGCCAGCAGCTTCCCTTATGGACCCGGGACTGAAGCTTTCTTT,CASSFPYGPGTEAFF
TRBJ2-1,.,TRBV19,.,TGTGCCACCAATATGCGGGGAAACAATGAGCAGTTCTTC,CATNMRGNNEQFF
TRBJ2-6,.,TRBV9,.,TGTGCCAGCAGCGTAGGTCCTGTGGGCGTATCTGGGGCCAACGTCCTGACTTTC,CASSVGPVGVSGANVLTF
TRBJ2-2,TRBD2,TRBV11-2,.,TGTGCCAGCAGCCCCGACCCTAGCGGGTGGAACACCGGGGAGCTGTTTTTT,CASSPDPSGWNTGELFF
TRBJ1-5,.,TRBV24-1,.,TGTGCCACCAGTGATTCGGCAGGGGAGCGTACTCAGCCCCAGCATTTT,CATSDSAGERTQPQHF
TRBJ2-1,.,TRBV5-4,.,TGTGCCAGCAGCTTGACAAGGGATGAGCAGTTCTTC,CASSLTRDEQFF
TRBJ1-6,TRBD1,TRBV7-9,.,TGTGCCAGCAGCCTTGGGGACAGGGGGTTTAGCTCACCCCTCCACTTT,CASSLGDRGFSSPLHF
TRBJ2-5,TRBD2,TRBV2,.,TGTGCCAGCAGCCCCGGGAGGGGGGAGACCCAGTACTTC,CASSPGRGETQYF
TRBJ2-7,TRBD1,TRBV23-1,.,TGCGCCAGCAGTCAATCCCAGGGGGCTCCTGACTACGAGCAGTACTTC,CASSQSQGAPDYEQYF
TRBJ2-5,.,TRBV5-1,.,TGCGCCAGCAGCTTGGAACCAGGCGTGGGGACCCAGTACTTC,CASSLEPGVGTQYF
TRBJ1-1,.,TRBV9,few,TGTGCCAGCTCCCGGGTGAACACTGAAGCTTTCTTT,CASSRVNTEAFF
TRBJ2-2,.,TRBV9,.,TGTGCCAGCAGCGTATTGGGGGGCCGGAAAAACACCGGGGAGCTGTTTTTT,CASSVLGGRKNTGELFF
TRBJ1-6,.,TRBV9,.,TGTGCCAGCAGCTCCGAGGGGGGGAGGAATTCACCCCTCCACTTT,CASSSEGGRNSPLHF
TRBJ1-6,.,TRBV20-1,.,TGCAGTGCTAGAGGGGGGGTTTCTAATTCACCCCTCCACTTT,CSARGGVSNSPLHF
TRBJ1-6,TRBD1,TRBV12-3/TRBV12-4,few,TGTGCCAGCAGCCAGGACAGGGGTCGATCACCCCTCCACTTT,CASSQDRGRSPLHF
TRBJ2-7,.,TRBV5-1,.,TGCGCCAGCAGCATGGGAGACCGCTACGAGCAGTACTTC,CASSMGDRYEQYF
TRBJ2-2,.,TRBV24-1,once,TGTGCCACCAGTGATTATGTAGGACCGAACACCGGGGAGCTGTTTTTT,CATSDYVGPNTGELFF
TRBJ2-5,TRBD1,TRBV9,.,TGTGCCAGCAGCGCGTTCTCGGACAGGGAAGAGACCCAGTACTTC,CASSAFSDREETQYF
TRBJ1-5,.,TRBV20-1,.,TGCAGTGCCCCGGAGGATAGCAATCAGCCCCAGCATTTT,CSAPEDSNQPQHF
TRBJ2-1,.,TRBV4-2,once,TGTGCCAGCAGCCAAGATCCCGAGGATGAGCAGTTCTTC,CASSQDPEDEQFF
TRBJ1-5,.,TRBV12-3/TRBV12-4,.,TGTGCCAGCAGGACGACTCCTAGCAATCAGCCCCAGCATTTT,CASRTTPSNQPQHF
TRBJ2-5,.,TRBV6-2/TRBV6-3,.,TGTGCCGTCACGCGGGACGGCCACCAAGAGACCCAGTACTTC,CAVTRDGHQETQYF
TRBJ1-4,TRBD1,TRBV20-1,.,TGCAGTGCCTGGGACAGGGCTGATGAAAAACTGTTTTTT,CSAWDRADEKLFF
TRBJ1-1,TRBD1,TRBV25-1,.,TGTGCCAGCAGTGATCCCAGGGGGGGGGCTTTCTTT,CASSDPRGGAFF
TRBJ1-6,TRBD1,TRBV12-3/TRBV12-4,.,TGTGCCAGCAGTTTCCGGGACAGAAATTCACCCCTCCACTTT,CASSFRDRNSPLHF
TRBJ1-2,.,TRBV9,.,TGTGCCAGCAGCGTAGCTCCCTTCTATGGCTACACCTTC,CASSVAPFYGYTF
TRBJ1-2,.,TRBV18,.,TGTGCCAGCTCACCACCAAGCCGGGAGGCTAACTATGGCTACACCTTC,CASSPPSREANYGYTF
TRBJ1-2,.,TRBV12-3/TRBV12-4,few,TGTGCCAGCAGTTTGGCCGGAGGGTATGGCTACACCTTC,CASSLAGGYGYTF
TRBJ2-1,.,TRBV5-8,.,TGTGCCAGCAGCTTGGGCTGGTCCGACAATGAGCAGTTCTTC,CASSLGWSDNEQFF
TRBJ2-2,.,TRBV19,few,TGTGCCAGTAGTCTGGGAGTCACCGGGGAGCTGTTTTTT,CASSLGVTGELFF
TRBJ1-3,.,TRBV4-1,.,TGCGCCAGCAGCCGTCAGGGGTTGACTCTCTCTGGAAACACCATATATTTT,CASSRQGLTLSGNTIYF
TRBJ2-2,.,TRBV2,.,TGTGCCAGCAGCGAAACAAGGGGCACCGGGGAGCTGTTTTTT,CASSETRGTGELFF
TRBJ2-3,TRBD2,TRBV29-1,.,TGCAGCGTTCGAGCGGGGAGCTACACAGATACGCAGTATTTT,CSVRAGSYTDTQYF
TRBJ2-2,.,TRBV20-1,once,TGCAGTGCTCATAAGACAGTGAACACCGGGGAGCTGTTTTTT,CSAHKTVNTGELFF
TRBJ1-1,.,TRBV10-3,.,TGTGCCATCAGTGAGTCGAGTGGCACTGAAGCTTTCTTT,CAISESSGTEAFF
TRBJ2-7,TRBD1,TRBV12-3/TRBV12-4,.,TGTGCCAGCAGTCCCCTGAGGACAGGCGAGCAGTACTTC,CASSPLRTGEQYF